Presented here are 4 T cell receptor beta chains from one specimen sequenced in a study of control samples from healthy donors and cancer patients. Clones were sequenced by immunoSEQ multiplex PCR, and TCRdb holds only the in-frame ones, with some missing. This repertoire shows tens of thousands of clones, about 82% found once; its top ten account for around a fifth. Sequences were obtained from blood. Receptors originate from a man in his thirties or forties in good health.

The V gene is TRBV3-1 (or the pseudogene TRBV3-2), the J gene TRBJ1-1; the D gene is possibly TRBD1 (5 bases). The CDR3 contains 12 residues. Germline assignment: CDR1 LGHDT and CDR2 YNNKEL (reference sequence). V was pared by 1 base and J by 12 bases, with 12 bases between. The CDR3 here is CASSQGTSKPFF. The CDR3 DNA is TGTGCCAGCAGCCAAGGGACAAGCAAACCTTTCTTT.

This chain joins TRBV6-4 and TRBJ2-7; weak D call: TRBD2 (7 bases). Deletions cut 4 bases from V and 3 bases from J, with 16 bases between. The CDR3 sequence is 15 residues long. The germline V gene has CDR1 MRHNA and CDR2 SNTAGT. The CDR3 nucleotides read TGTGCCAGCAGTGGGGGGGGCAGCCATTTCTACGAGCAGTACTTC. This codes for CASSGGGSHFYEQYF.

This clone was observed a handful of times. This chain connects TRBV2 to TRBJ2-5, with 13 bases fitting TRBD2. This CDR3 has 14 amino acids. Germline CDR1 and CDR2: SNHLY and FYNNEI. V lost 7 bases, J lost 5 bases, and 4 bases stayed unmatched. As DNA, the CDR3 is TGTGCCAGCATGGGACTAGCGGGGTATGAGACCCAGTACTTC. It codes for CASMGLAGYETQYF. Combining the CDR3 with reference TRBV2 and TRBJ2-5 gives the whole variable domain EPEVTQTPSHQVTQMGQEVILRCVPISNHLYFYWYRQILGQKVEFLVSFYNNEISEKSEIFDDQFSVERPDGSNFTLKIRSTKLEDSAMYFCASMGLAGYETQYFGPGTRLLVL.

This chain links TRBV9 with TRBJ1-1, with no clear D. Germline V gene sequence: CDR1 SGDLS, CDR2 YYNGEE. This CDR3 is 14 amino acids long. V shed 0 bases and J shed 0 bases, with 6 bases lying between them. The CDR3 coding sequence is TGTGCCAGCAGCGTAGTCGGGGTGAACACTGAAGCTTTCTTT. Translating it yields CASSVVGVNTEAFF. The full variable domain, in which reference TRBV9 and TRBJ1-1 provide the parts outside the CDR3, is DSGVTQTPKHLITATGQRVTLRCSPRSGDLSVYWYQQSLDQGLQFLIQYYNGEERAKGNILERFSAQQFPDLHSELNLSSLELGDSALYFCASSVVGVNTEAFFGQGTRLTVV.